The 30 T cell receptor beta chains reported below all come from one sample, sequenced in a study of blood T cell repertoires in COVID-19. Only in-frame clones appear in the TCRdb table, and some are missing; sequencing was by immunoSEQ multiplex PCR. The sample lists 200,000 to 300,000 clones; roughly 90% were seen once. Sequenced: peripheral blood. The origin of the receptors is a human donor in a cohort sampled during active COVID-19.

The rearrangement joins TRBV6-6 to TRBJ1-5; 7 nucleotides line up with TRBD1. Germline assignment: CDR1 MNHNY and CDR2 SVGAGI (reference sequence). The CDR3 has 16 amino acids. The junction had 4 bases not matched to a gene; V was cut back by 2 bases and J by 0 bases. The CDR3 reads CASSYPRQGSNQPQHF. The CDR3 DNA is TGTGCCAGCAGTTACCCACGACAGGGTAGCAATCAGCCCCAGCATTTT.

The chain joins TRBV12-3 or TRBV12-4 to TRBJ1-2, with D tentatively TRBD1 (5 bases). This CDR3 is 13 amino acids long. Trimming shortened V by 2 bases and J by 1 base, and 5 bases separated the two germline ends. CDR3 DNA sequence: TGTGCCAGCAGTTTACAGGGTAACTATGGCTACACCTTC. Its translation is CASSLQGNYGYTF.

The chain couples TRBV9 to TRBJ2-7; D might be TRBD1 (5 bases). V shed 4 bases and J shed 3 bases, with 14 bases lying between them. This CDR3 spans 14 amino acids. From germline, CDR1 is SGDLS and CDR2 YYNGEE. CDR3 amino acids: CASSPPGQGYEQYF. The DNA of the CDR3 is TGTGCCAGCAGCCCCCCGGGCCAGGGCTACGAGCAGTACTTC.

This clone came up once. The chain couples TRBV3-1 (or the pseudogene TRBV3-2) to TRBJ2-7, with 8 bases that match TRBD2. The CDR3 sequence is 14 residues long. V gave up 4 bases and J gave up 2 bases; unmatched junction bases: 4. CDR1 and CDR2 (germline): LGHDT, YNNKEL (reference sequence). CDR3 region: CASSPRGGPYEQYF. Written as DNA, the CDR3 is TGTGCCAGCAGCCCCCGGGGGGGCCCCTACGAGCAGTACTTC.

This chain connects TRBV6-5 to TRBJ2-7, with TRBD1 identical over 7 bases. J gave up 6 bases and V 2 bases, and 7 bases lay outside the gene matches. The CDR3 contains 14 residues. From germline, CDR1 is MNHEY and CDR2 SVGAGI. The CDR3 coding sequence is TGTGCCAGCAGTTACGCGTCTTCAGGGGGCGAGCAGTACTTC. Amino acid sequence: CASSYASSGGEQYF.

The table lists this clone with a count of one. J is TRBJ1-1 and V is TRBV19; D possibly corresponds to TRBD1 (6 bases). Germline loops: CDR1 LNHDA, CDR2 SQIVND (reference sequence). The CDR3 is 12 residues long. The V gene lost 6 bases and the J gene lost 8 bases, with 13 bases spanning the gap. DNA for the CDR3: TGTGCCAGTAGGACCCAGGGGACAGAAGCTTTCTTT. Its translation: CASRTQGTEAFF.

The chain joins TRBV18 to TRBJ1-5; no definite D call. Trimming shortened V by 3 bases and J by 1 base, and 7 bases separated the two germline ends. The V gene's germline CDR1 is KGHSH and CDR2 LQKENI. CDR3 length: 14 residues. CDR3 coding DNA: TGTGCCAGCTCACCTACAGAGAGCAATCAGCCCCAGCATTTT. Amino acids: CASSPTESNQPQHF.

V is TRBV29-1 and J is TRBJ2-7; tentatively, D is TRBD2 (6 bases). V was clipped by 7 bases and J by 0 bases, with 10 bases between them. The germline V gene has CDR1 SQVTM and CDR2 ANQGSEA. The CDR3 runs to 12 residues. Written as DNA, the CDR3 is TGCAGCGGCGGGGTGAGCTCCTACGAGCAGTACTTC. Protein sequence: CSGGVSSYEQYF.

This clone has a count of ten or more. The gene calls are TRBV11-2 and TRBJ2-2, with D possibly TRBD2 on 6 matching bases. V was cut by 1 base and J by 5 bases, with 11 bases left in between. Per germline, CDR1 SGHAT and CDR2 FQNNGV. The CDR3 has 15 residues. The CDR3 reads CASSLGASGTGELFF. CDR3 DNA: TGTGCCAGCAGCTTAGGTGCAAGCGGGACCGGGGAGCTGTTTTTT.

This CDR3 is CASSEARVTSGYTF. The DNA for the CDR3 is TGTGCCAGCAGTGAAGCGAGGGTTACAAGTGGCTACACCTTC. The V and J genes are TRBV2 and TRBJ1-2, with unresolved D. The CDR3 runs 14 residues. Trimming removed 0 bases from V and 7 bases from J, with 12 bases in between. The germline CDR1 and CDR2 sequences are SNHLY and FYNNEI. Looking up the rest from reference TRBV2 and TRBJ1-2 gives the full variable domain: EPEVTQTPSHQVTQMGQEVILRCVPISNHLYFYWYRQILGQKVEFLVSFYNNEISEKSEIFDDQFSVERPDGSNFTLKIRSTKLEDSAMYFCASSEARVTSGYTFGSGTRLTVV.

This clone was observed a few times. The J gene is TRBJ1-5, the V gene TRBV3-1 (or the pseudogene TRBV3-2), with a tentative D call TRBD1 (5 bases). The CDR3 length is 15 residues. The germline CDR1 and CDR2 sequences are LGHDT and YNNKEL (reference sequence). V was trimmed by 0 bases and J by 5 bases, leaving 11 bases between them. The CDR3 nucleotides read TGTGCCAGCAGCCAAGATGCTCGGGGGGATCAGCCCCAGCATTTT. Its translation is CASSQDARGDQPQHF.

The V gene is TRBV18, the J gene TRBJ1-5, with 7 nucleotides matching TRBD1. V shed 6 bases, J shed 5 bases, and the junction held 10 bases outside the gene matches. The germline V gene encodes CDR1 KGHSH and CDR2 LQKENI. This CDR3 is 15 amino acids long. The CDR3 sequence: CASSLSGTVDQPQHF. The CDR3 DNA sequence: TGTGCCAGCTCGCTTTCCGGGACAGTTGATCAGCCCCAGCATTTT.

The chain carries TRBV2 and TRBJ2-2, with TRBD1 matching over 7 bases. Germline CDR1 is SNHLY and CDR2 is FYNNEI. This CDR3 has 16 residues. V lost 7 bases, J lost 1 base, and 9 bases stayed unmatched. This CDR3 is CASIEDRALNTGELFF. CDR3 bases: TGTGCCAGCATCGAAGACAGGGCCCTGAACACCGGGGAGCTGTTTTTT.

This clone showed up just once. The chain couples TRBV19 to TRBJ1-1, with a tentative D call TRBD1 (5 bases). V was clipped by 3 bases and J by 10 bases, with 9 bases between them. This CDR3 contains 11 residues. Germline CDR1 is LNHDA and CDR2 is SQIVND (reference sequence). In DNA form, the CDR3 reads TGTGCCAGTAGTATGGGGGGGAGAGCTTTCTTT. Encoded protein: CASSMGGRAFF. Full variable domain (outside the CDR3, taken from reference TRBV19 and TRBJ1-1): DGGITQSPKYLFRKEGQNVTLSCEQNLNHDAMYWYRQDPGQGLRLIYYSQIVNDFQKGDIAEGYSVSREKKESFPLTVTSAQKNPTAFYLCASSMGGRAFFGQGTRLTVV.

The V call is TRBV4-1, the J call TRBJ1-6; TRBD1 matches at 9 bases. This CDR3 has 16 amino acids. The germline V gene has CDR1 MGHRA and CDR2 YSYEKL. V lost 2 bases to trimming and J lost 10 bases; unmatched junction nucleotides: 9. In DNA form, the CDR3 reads TGCGCCAGCAGCCAAAGGACAGGGGAACGATCGTCACCCCTCCACTTT. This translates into CASSQRTGERSSPLHF.

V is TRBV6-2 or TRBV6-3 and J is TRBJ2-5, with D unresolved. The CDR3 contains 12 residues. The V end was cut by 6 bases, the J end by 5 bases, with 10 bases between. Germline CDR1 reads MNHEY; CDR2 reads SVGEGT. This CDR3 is CASSRGWETQYF. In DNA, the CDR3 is TGTGCCAGCAGCAGAGGCTGGGAGACCCAGTACTTC.

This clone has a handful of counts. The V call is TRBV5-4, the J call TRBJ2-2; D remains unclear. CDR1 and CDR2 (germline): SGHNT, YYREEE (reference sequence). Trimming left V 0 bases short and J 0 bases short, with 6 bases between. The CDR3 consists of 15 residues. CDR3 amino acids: CASSLVLANTGELFF. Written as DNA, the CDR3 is TGTGCCAGCAGCTTGGTACTGGCGAACACCGGGGAGCTGTTTTTT.

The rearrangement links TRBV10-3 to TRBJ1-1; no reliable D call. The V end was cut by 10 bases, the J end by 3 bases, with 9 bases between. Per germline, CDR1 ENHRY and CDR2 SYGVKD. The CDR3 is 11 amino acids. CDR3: CATETDTEAFF. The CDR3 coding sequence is TGTGCCACTGAAACGGACACTGAAGCTTTCTTT.

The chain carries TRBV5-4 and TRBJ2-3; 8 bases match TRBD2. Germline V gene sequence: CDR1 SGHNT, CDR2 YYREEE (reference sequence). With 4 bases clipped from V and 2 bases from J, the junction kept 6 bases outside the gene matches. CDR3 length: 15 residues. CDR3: CASSARGGLTDTQYF. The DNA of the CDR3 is TGTGCCAGCAGCGCCCGGGGGGGACTCACAGATACGCAGTATTTT. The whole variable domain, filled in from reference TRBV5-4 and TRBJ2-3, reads ETGVTQSPTHLIKTRGQQVTLRCSSQSGHNTVSWYQQALGQGPQFIFQYYREEENGRGNFPPRFSGLQFPNYSSELNVNALELDDSALYLCASSARGGLTDTQYFGPGTRLTVL.

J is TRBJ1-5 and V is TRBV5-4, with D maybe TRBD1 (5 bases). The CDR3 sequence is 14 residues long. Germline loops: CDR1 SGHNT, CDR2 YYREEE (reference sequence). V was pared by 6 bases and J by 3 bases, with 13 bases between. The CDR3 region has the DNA TGTGCCAGCAAACTCCGGGGGGACAATCAGCCCCAGCATTTT. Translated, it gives CASKLRGDNQPQHF.

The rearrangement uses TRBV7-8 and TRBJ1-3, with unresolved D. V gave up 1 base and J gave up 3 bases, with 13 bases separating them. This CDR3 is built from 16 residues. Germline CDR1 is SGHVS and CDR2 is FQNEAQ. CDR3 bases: TGTGCCAGCAGCTTAGTGGGAGGAAGCTTTGGAAACACCATATATTTT. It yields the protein CASSLVGGSFGNTIYF.

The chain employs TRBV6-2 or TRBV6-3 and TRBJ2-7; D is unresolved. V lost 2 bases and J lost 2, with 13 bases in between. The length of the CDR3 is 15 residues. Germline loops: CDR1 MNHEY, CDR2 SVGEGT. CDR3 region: CASSYEHYWTYEQYF. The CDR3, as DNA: TGTGCCAGCAGTTACGAACACTACTGGACCTACGAGCAGTACTTC.

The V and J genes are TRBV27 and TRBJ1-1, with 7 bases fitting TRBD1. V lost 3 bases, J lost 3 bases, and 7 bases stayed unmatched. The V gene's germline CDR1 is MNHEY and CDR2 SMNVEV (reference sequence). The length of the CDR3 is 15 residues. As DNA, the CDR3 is TGTGCCAGCAGTTTCCACAGGGGTATCGACACTGAAGCTTTCTTT. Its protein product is CASSFHRGIDTEAFF.

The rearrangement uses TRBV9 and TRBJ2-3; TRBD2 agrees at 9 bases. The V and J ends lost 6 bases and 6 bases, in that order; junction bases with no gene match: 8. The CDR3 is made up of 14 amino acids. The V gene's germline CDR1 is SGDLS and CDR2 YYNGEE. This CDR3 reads CASTFSGGGDTQYF. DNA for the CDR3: TGTGCCAGCACCTTTAGCGGGGGCGGGGATACGCAGTATTTT.

In nucleotides, the CDR3 is TGTGCCAGCAGCCAAGATATAGGACTAGTCAGCCGAGAGACCCAGTACTTC. It yields the protein CASSQDIGLVSRETQYF. The chain carries TRBV4-2 and TRBJ2-5; the match to TRBD2 covers 7 bases. Germline lookup yields CDR1 LGHNA and CDR2 YNFKEQ. The CDR3 consists of 17 residues. J gave up 4 bases and V 0 bases, and 11 bases lay outside the gene matches.

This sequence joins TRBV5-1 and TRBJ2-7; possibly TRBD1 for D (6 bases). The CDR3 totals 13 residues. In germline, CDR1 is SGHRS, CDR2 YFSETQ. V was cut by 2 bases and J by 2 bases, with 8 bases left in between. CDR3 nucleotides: TGCGCCAGCAGCTTTCAGGGGACCTACGAGCAGTACTTC. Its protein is CASSFQGTYEQYF. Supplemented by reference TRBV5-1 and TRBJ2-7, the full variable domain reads KAGVTQTPRYLIKTRGQQVTLSCSPISGHRSVSWYQQTPGQGLQFLFEYFSETQRNKGNFPGRFSGRQFSNSRSEMNVSTLELGDSALYLCASSFQGTYEQYFGPGTRLTVT.

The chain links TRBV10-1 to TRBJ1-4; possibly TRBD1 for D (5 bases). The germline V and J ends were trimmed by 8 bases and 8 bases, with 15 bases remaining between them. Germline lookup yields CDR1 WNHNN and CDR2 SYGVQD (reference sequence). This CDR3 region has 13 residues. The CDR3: CASQRREGEKLFF. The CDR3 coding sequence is TGCGCCAGCCAACGGAGGGAGGGGGAAAAACTGTTTTTT.

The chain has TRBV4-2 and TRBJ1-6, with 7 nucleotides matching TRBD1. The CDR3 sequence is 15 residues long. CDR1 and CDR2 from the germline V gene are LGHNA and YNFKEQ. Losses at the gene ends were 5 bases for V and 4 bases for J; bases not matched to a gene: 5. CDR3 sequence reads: CASSERDSYNSPLHF. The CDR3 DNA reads TGTGCCAGCAGCGAAAGGGACAGTTATAATTCACCCCTCCACTTT.

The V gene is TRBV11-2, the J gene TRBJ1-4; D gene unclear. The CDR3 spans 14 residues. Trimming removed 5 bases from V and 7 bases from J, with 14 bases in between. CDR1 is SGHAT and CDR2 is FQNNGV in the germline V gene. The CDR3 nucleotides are TGTGCCAGCAGCCCCAGTGGGAGGCTTGAAAAACTGTTTTTT. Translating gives CASSPSGRLEKLFF.

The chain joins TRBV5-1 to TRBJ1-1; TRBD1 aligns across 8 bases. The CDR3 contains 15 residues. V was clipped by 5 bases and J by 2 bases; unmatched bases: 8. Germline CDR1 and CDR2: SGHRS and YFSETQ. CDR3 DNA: TGCGCCAGCAGGACGGAGGGACAGGCCAACACTGAAGCTTTCTTT. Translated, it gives CASRTEGQANTEAFF.